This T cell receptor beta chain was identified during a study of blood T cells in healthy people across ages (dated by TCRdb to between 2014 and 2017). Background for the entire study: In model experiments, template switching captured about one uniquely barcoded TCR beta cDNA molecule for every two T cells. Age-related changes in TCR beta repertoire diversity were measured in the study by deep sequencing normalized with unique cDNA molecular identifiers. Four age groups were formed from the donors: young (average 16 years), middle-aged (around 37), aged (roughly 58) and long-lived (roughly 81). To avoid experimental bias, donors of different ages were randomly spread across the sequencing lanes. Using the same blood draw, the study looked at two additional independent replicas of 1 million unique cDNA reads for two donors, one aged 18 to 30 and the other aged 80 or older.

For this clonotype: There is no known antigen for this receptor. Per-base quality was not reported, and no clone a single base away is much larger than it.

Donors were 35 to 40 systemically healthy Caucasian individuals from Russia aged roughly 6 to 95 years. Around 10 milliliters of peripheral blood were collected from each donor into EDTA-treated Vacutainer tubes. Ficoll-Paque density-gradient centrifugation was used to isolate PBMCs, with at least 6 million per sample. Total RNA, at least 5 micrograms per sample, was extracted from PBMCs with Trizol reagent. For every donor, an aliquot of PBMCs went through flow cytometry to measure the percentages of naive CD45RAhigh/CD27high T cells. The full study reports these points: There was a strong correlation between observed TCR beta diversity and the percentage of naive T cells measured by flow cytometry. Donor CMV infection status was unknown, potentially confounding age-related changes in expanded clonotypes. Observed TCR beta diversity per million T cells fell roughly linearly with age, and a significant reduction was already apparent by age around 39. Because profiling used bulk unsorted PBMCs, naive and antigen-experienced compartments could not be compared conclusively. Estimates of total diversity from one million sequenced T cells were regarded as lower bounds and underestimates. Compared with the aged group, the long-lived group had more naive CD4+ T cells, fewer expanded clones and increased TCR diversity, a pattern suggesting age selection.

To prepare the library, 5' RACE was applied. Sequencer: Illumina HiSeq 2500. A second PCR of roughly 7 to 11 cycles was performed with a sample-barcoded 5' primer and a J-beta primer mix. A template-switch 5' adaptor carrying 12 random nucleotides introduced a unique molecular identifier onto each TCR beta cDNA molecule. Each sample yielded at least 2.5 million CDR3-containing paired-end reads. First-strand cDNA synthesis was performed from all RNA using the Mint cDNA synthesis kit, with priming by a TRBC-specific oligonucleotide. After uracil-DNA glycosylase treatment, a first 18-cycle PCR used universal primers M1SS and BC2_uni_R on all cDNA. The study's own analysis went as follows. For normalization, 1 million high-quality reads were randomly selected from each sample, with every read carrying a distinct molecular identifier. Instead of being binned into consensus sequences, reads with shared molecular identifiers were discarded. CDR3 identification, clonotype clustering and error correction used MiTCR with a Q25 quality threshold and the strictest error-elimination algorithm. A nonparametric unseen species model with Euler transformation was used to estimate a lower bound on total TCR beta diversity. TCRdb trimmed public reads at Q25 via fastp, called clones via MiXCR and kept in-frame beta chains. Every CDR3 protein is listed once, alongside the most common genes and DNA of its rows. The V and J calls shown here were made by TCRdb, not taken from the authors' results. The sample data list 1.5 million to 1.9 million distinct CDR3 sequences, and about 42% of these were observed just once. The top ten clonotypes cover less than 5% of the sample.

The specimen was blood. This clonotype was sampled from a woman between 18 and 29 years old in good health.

The CDR3 here reads CASSIAGPTIAGGSYNEQFF. The DNA is TGCGCCAGCAGCATAGCCGGGCCAACAATAGCGGGGGGCTCCTACAATGAGCAGTTCTTC. The chain links TRBV5-1 with TRBJ2-1; TRBD2 lines up with 10 middle nucleotides. From V the trimming removes 4 bases and from J it removes 0 bases, while the gene matches leave 16 bases of the junction unaccounted for. CDR3 length: 20 amino acids, cysteine to phenylalanine. This entry keeps only the CDR3 DNA: 60 bases, framed from base 1. The germline V gene sets CDR1 to SGHRS and CDR2 to YFSETQ.